One sample yielded the 26 T cell receptor beta chains listed below, sequenced in a study of blood T cell repertoires in COVID-19. Sequencing was performed with immunoSEQ multiplex PCR; in TCRdb, only in-frame clones are kept and a portion is missing. In the table there are about 87,000 clones, approximately 86% of which are singletons. The sample comprised peripheral blood. These receptor sequences come from a woman aged 80 or older with COVID-19, enrolled during active disease.

The chain couples TRBV28 to TRBJ2-4; D may be TRBD2 (6 bases). The CDR3 consists of 14 residues. Germline V gene lookup returns CDR1 MDHEN and CDR2 SYDVKM. V was shortened by 5 bases and J by 8 bases, with 16 bases between the two germline ends. The CDR3 region is CASSAMVSGDIQYF. DNA for the CDR3: TGTGCCAGCAGTGCGATGGTTTCGGGGGACATTCAGTACTTC.

The rearrangement links TRBV9 to TRBJ2-1, with D perhaps matching TRBD2 (5 bases). V lost 4 bases and J 5 bases, leaving 19 bases between the germline ends. This CDR3 has 16 residues. Per the germline V gene, CDR1 is SGDLS and CDR2 is YYNGEE. The CDR3 DNA sequence: TGTGCCAGCAGCCCCGACCCCCGGGGAGCTGACAATGAGCAGTTCTTC. Protein: CASSPDPRGADNEQFF.

The chain employs TRBV7-2 and TRBJ2-3; 8 nucleotides agree with TRBD1. The germline gives CDR1 SGHTA, CDR2 FQGNSA. Trimming cost V 6 bases and J 2 bases; bases outside gene matches: 10. This CDR3 region has 16 residues. CDR3 in amino acids: CASSPTGDRITDTQYF. The CDR3 DNA sequence: TGTGCCAGCAGTCCGACGGGGGACAGGATCACAGATACGCAGTATTTT.

This chain links TRBV5-4 with TRBJ2-5, with 10 bases matching TRBD2. The J segment lost 4 bases and the V segment lost 5 bases, leaving 8 bases of the junction unmatched. CDR3 size: 15 residues. Germline V lookup: CDR1 SGHNT, CDR2 YYREEE (reference sequence). CDR3 residues: CASSPSGGVRETQYF. CDR3 nucleotide sequence: TGTGCCAGCAGTCCAAGCGGGGGGGTACGAGAGACCCAGTACTTC.

The chain combines TRBV5-4 with TRBJ1-2; D gene unclear. Germline CDR1 is SGHNT and CDR2 is YYREEE (reference sequence). V lost 4 bases, J lost 6 bases, and 13 bases lay in between. CDR3 length equals 13 residues. The DNA of the CDR3 is TGTGCCAGCAGCCCCGGGAGGGAAAATGGCTACACCTTC. It specifies CASSPGRENGYTF. Looking up the rest from reference TRBV5-4 and TRBJ1-2 gives the full variable domain: ETGVTQSPTHLIKTRGQQVTLRCSSQSGHNTVSWYQQALGQGPQFIFQYYREEENGRGNFPPRFSGLQFPNYSSELNVNALELDDSALYLCASSPGRENGYTFGSGTRLTVV.

CDR3 DNA: TGCGCCAGCAGCCAAGATAGGAGGGATGCCCCAGATACGCAGTATTTT. Encoded protein: CASSQDRRDAPDTQYF. The chain joins TRBV4-3 to TRBJ2-3, with a weak D call TRBD2 (6 bases). Looked up from germline, CDR1 is LGHNA and CDR2 is YSLEER. The CDR3 covers 16 residues. Trimming shortened V by 0 bases and J by 4 bases, and 14 bases separated the two germline ends.

The gene calls are TRBV27 and TRBJ2-5, with TRBD1 matching 7 bases. Looked up from germline, CDR1 is MNHEY and CDR2 is SMNVEV (reference sequence). The CDR3 sequence is 14 residues long. With 6 bases clipped from V and 3 bases from J, the junction kept 7 bases outside the gene matches. The DNA of the CDR3 is TGTGCCAGCAGCCCACAGGGGAAGGAAGAGACCCAGTACTTC. It encodes CASSPQGKEETQYF.

CDR3 nucleotide sequence: TGTGCCAGCAGCCTACGTCCGGCCAGGTACGAGCAGTACTTC. It specifies CASSLRPARYEQYF. The rearrangement uses TRBV3-1 (or the pseudogene TRBV3-2) and TRBJ2-7; D is uncertain. Germline CDR1 reads LGHDT; CDR2 reads YNNKEL (reference sequence). Trimming removed 4 bases from V and 4 bases from J, with 14 bases in between. This CDR3 comprises 14 residues.

V and J are TRBV5-5 and TRBJ2-3, with a possible D match to TRBD1 (6 bases). This CDR3 is 20 amino acids long. Germline V gene lookup returns CDR1 SGHKS and CDR2 YYEKEE (reference sequence). V was trimmed by 1 base and J by 6 bases, leaving 30 bases between them. This CDR3 reads CASSLWASGVPGTTGDTQYF. DNA of the CDR3: TGTGCCAGCAGCTTGTGGGCCAGTGGAGTTCCCGGTACAACAGGGGATACGCAGTATTTT.

The chain employs TRBV6-5 and TRBJ2-1, with TRBD2 identical over 10 bases. Germline V gene lookup returns CDR1 MNHEY and CDR2 SVGAGI. With 6 bases clipped from V and 4 bases from J, the junction kept 6 bases outside the gene matches. There are 15 residues in the CDR3. CDR3 residues: CASRAGTSDYNEQFF. The CDR3 nucleotides read TGTGCCAGCAGGGCCGGGACTAGCGATTACAATGAGCAGTTCTTC.

CDR3: CASREQGNEKLFF. The CDR3 region has the DNA TGCGCCAGCAGGGAGCAGGGGAATGAAAAACTGTTTTTT. V gene TRBV10-2 combines with J gene TRBJ1-4; a weak D match, TRBD1 (6 bases). V lost 6 bases to trimming and J lost 5 bases, with 10 bases between them. The CDR3 loop spans 13 amino acids. Germline V gene sequence: CDR1 WSHSY, CDR2 SAAADI.

The rearrangement uses TRBV29-1 and TRBJ2-1; 8 nucleotides line up with TRBD2. This CDR3 has 15 residues. V was clipped by 6 bases and J by 9 bases; unmatched bases: 16. CDR1 is SQVTM, CDR2 ANQGSEA, per germline. The CDR3 reads CSVLAQGGTRGEQFF. The CDR3 DNA reads TGCAGCGTCCTGGCCCAAGGCGGGACTAGGGGTGAGCAGTTCTTC.

The chain employs TRBV10-3 and TRBJ2-7, with TRBD2 matching 15 bases. The CDR3 length is 14 residues. CDR1 and CDR2 (germline): ENHRY, SYGVKD. The junction had 3 bases not matched to a gene; V was cut back by 5 bases and J by 7 bases. The CDR3 DNA follows: TGTGCCATCAGTTTCGGACTAGCGGGGGGGGAGCAGTACTTC. Translation gives CAISFGLAGGEQYF.

The V and J genes are TRBV11-2 and TRBJ2-7; D call uncertain. The germline gives CDR1 SGHAT, CDR2 FQNNGV. The length of the CDR3 is 14 residues. V lost 2 bases and J 0 bases, leaving 8 bases between the germline ends. CDR3 region: CASSLYEHSYEQYF. In DNA form, the CDR3 reads TGTGCCAGCAGCTTATACGAGCACTCCTACGAGCAGTACTTC.

This clone was counted once. This rearrangement joins TRBV12-3 or TRBV12-4 to TRBJ2-5; D might be TRBD1 (5 bases). The CDR3 consists of 13 residues. Trimming left V 3 bases short and J 4 bases short, with 9 bases between. The CDR3 is CASSFWGGETQYF. The CDR3 DNA sequence: TGTGCCAGCAGTTTCTGGGGCGGAGAGACCCAGTACTTC.

The J gene is TRBJ2-7, the V gene TRBV5-1; TRBD1 agrees at 9 bases. CDR3 length: 14 residues. Germline V lookup: CDR1 SGHRS, CDR2 YFSETQ. V was pared by 7 bases and J by 7 bases, with 12 bases of the junction left unmatched. CDR3 loop: CASCPGTGFPEQYF. The CDR3 bases are TGCGCCAGCTGTCCCGGGACAGGGTTCCCAGAGCAGTACTTC.

V gene TRBV19 combines with J gene TRBJ2-7, with 7 positions matching TRBD1. The length of the CDR3 is 13 residues. The germline CDR1 and CDR2 sequences are LNHDA and SQIVND (reference sequence). V lost 6 bases, J lost 2 bases, and 4 bases stayed unmatched. This CDR3 reads CASRTTGTYEQYF. The CDR3 nucleotides are TGTGCCAGTAGAACGACAGGGACCTACGAGCAGTACTTC. The full variable domain, with the rest looked up from reference TRBV19 and TRBJ2-7, is DGGITQSPKYLFRKEGQNVTLSCEQNLNHDAMYWYRQDPGQGLRLIYYSQIVNDFQKGDIAEGYSVSREKKESFPLTVTSAQKNPTAFYLCASRTTGTYEQYFGPGTRLTVT.

This clone was recorded a few times. J is TRBJ1-4 and V is TRBV27, with D perhaps TRBD1 (5 bases). The CDR3 sequence is 14 residues long. Trimming took off 3 bases at V and 7 bases at J, with 12 bases between the two ends. Looked up from germline, CDR1 is MNHEY and CDR2 is SMNVEV (reference sequence). CDR3 in amino acids: CASSFAGEGEKLFF. DNA of the CDR3: TGTGCCAGCAGTTTTGCGGGGGAGGGTGAAAAACTGTTTTTT. Full variable domain (missing parts from reference TRBV27 and TRBJ1-4): EAQVTQNPRYLITVTGKKLTVTCSQNMNHEYMSWYRQDPGLGLRQIYYSMNVEVTDKGDVPEGYKVSRKEKRNFPLILESPSPNQTSLYFCASSFAGEGEKLFFGSGTQLSVL.

V is TRBV18 and J is TRBJ2-3; TRBD2 agrees at 13 bases. Germline V gene lookup returns CDR1 KGHSH and CDR2 LQKENI. J lost 5 bases, V lost 1 base, and 9 bases had no gene match. There are 18 residues in the CDR3. CDR3 protein: CASSPLGLAGNQGDTQYF. In DNA, the CDR3 is TGTGCCAGCTCACCACTGGGACTAGCGGGGAACCAGGGAGATACGCAGTATTTT. Complete variable domain (other parts from reference TRBV18 and TRBJ2-3): NAGVMQNPRHLVRRRGQEARLRCSPMKGHSHVYWYRQLPEEGLKFMVYLQKENIIDESGMPKERFSAEFPKEGPSILRIQQVVRGDSAAYFCASSPLGLAGNQGDTQYFGPGTRLTVL.

V and J are TRBV6-4 and TRBJ1-2; a weak D match, TRBD1 (5 bases). V was pared by 0 bases and J by 8 bases, with 7 bases between. The germline V gene encodes CDR1 MRHNA and CDR2 SNTAGT. The CDR3 has 12 amino acids. The CDR3 region has the DNA TGTGCCAGCAGTGACTCGGCAGGGGGCTACACCTTC. Translated: CASSDSAGGYTF.

The V gene is TRBV12-5, the J gene TRBJ2-3; 8 bases are shared with TRBD2. The length of the CDR3 is 16 residues. CDR1 and CDR2 from the germline V gene are LGHNT and FRNRAP. Losses at the gene ends were 2 bases for V and 5 bases for J; bases not matched to a gene: 9. CDR3 DNA: TGTGCTAGTGGTTTGTCCGGGGGGGGTTCCGGAGATACGCAGTATTTT. Amino acid sequence: CASGLSGGGSGDTQYF. Full variable domain (remainder filled in from reference TRBV12-5 and TRBJ2-3): DARVTQTPRHKVTEMGQEVTMRCQPILGHNTVFWYRQTMMQGLELLAYFRNRAPLDDSGMPKDRFSAEMPDATLATLKIQPSEPRDSAVYFCASGLSGGGSGDTQYFGPGTRLTVL.

This chain joins TRBV28 and TRBJ1-1, with D possibly matching TRBD1 (6 bases). Germline lookup yields CDR1 MDHEN and CDR2 SYDVKM. The ends were cut back, 7 bases at V and 0 bases at J, with 15 bases in the middle. The CDR3 runs to 15 residues. CDR3 sequence: CASTPEGDLNTEAFF. The CDR3 DNA follows: TGTGCCAGCACCCCCGAGGGGGACCTGAACACTGAAGCTTTCTTT.

The V gene is TRBV5-1, the J gene TRBJ2-1; D is ambiguous. This CDR3 spans 11 amino acids. CDR1 and CDR2 from the germline V gene are SGHRS and YFSETQ. Between the trimmed V and J ends, which lost 0 bases and 10 bases, there was a span of 5 bases. The CDR3 DNA sequence: TGCGCCAGCAGCTTGGCTGAGGAGCAGTTCTTC. It is translated as CASSLAEEQFF.

The J gene is TRBJ1-1, the V gene TRBV9, with TRBD1 matching 8 bases. Germline V gives CDR1 SGDLS, CDR2 YYNGEE. Unmatched junction bases numbered 5, after V lost 0 bases and J lost 1 base. The CDR3 extends over 16 amino acids. The CDR3 DNA reads TGTGCCAGCAGCGTAGTCCCGGGACAGGCGAACACTGAAGCTTTCTTT. Translated: CASSVVPGQANTEAFF.

This clone is a singleton in its sample. The V and J genes are TRBV5-4 and TRBJ2-1; 7 nucleotides agree with TRBD2. Germline trimming cut 1 base from V and 5 bases from J; bases unmatched to any gene: 9. From germline, CDR1 is SGHNT and CDR2 YYREEE (reference sequence). The CDR3 extends over 16 amino acids. The CDR3 sequence: CASSLSVGLRHNEQFF. Written as DNA, the CDR3 is TGTGCCAGCAGCTTGTCCGTGGGACTACGGCACAATGAGCAGTTCTTC.

The chain uses TRBV11-3 and TRBJ2-7; TRBD2 might be the D (5 bases). Looked up from germline, CDR1 is SGHNT and CDR2 is YENEEA. V gave up 5 bases and J gave up 1 base, with 15 bases separating them. The CDR3 has 15 residues. The CDR3 bases are TGTGCCAGCAGCCCCAATCCGGGAAGTTCCTACGAGCAGTACTTC. This sequence encodes CASSPNPGSSYEQYF.